These T cell receptor beta chains were read from a single sample in a study of cytomegalovirus exposure and HLA in healthy donors. Data came from immunoSEQ multiplex PCR; TCRdb stores just in-frame clones and leaves some out. This table has almost 65,000 clones, approximately 90% appearing once. The sequenced material came from PBMCs. The receptor source for this set is a young woman in good health and CMV-seronegative. Both conserved end residues are part of each CDR3. Each record gives: clone size, J gene, V gene, D gene, CDR3 DNA, CDR3 protein. A D gene is named only where the DNA matches it firmly. Some rows have no size entry. The others give once, few or many, or a class for an expanded clone.

NA | TRBJ2-7 | TRBV2 | NA | TGTGCCAGCAGGGAGATGTCCGAGCAGTACTTC | CASREMSEQYF
medium-sized | TRBJ2-3 | TRBV6-4 | TRBD1 | TGTGCCAGCAGTGGACAGGGGGCCCCAGATACGCAGTATTTT | CASSGQGAPDTQYF
NA | TRBJ1-2 | TRBV5-5 | TRBD1 | TGTGCCAGCAGCCTACACGGGACAGGGGATGGCTACACCTTC | CASSLHGTGDGYTF
NA | TRBJ2-5 | TRBV5-1 | NA | TGCGCCAGCAGCTTCAGTACAGAGACCCAGTACTTC | CASSFSTETQYF
NA | TRBJ1-4 | TRBV5-5 | NA | TGTGCCAGCAGCTCCCCCGGGACATCAATTGAAAAACTGTTTTTT | CASSSPGTSIEKLFF
NA | TRBJ1-2 | TRBV2 | TRBD1 | TGTGCCAGCAGTGAAGGACAGGGGGCCGGTGGCTACACCTTC | CASSEGQGAGGYTF
NA | TRBJ1-6 | TRBV19 | TRBD1 | TGTGCCAGTAGTTCCATTCGGACAGGCCATAATTCACCCCTCCACTTT | CASSSIRTGHNSPLHF
NA | TRBJ1-2 | TRBV30 | TRBD1 | TGTGCCTGGAGTCCTCTAACAGGGGGGGAAGGCTATGGCTACACCTTC | CAWSPLTGGEGYGYTF
NA | TRBJ2-1 | TRBV2 | TRBD2 | TGTGCCAGCAGGGGGTATAGCGGGACCTACAATGAGCAGTTCTTC | CASRGYSGTYNEQFF
NA | TRBJ1-1 | TRBV5-6 | NA | TGTGCCAGCAGCTTGTTTTTCGGGAACACTGAAGCTTTCTTT | CASSLFFGNTEAFF
NA | TRBJ2-2 | TRBV10-3 | TRBD2 | TGTGCCATCAGTTTCGCGGGGGACACCGGGGAGCTGTTTTTT | CAISFAGDTGELFF
NA | TRBJ2-2 | TRBV11-1 | NA | TGTGCCAGCAGCTTACCGAGGACTACTGGCACCGGGGAGCTGTTTTTT | CASSLPRTTGTGELFF
NA | TRBJ1-2 | TRBV6-5 | NA | TGTGCCAGCAGTTCCTACAGCTATGGCTACACCTTC | CASSSYSYGYTF
once | TRBJ2-1 | TRBV4-1 | TRBD2 | TGCGCCAGCAGCCGGACTAGCGGGAAGTATGAGCAGTTCTTC | CASSRTSGKYEQFF
NA | TRBJ2-1 | TRBV11-1 | TRBD2 | TGTGCCAGCAGCCCAAGGACTAGCGGGGGGGCCGCCGATGAGCAGTTCTTC | CASSPRTSGGAADEQFF
NA | TRBJ2-7 | TRBV11-1 | TRBD1 | TGTGCCAGCAGCTTCGAGGGGGCACTCGCCTACGAGCAGTACTTC | CASSFEGALAYEQYF
NA | TRBJ1-4 | TRBV28 | NA | TGTGCCAGCTACTCACGTTCGGCTAATGAAAAACTGTTTTTT | CASYSRSANEKLFF
NA | TRBJ1-1 | TRBV4-2 | TRBD1 | TGTGCCAGCAGCCCCCCCGGACAGGGGAGTTACACTGAAGCTTTCTTT | CASSPPGQGSYTEAFF
once | TRBJ2-7 | TRBV5-1 | NA | TGCGCCAGCGCGGCCGGGGTGAGCTACGAGCAGTACTTC | CASAAGVSYEQYF
once | TRBJ1-2 | TRBV6-5 | NA | TGTGCCAGCAGTCAAAGCGGGACACGAATATATGGCTACACCTTC | CASSQSGTRIYGYTF
NA | TRBJ1-2 | TRBV7-8 | NA | TGTGCCAGCAGCGCCAGTGCAGGGGTTAACTATGGCTACACCTTC | CASSASAGVNYGYTF
NA | TRBJ2-7 | TRBV7-2 | TRBD1 | TGTGCCAGCAGCTGGGCCCGGGACAGGGCGAGAGAGCAGTACTTC | CASSWARDRAREQYF
NA | TRBJ2-1 | TRBV9 | TRBD1 | TGTGCCAGCAGCGTAGATGACAGGGGCTCTGCCAATGAGCAGTTCTTC | CASSVDDRGSANEQFF
NA | TRBJ2-3 | TRBV30 | TRBD2 | TGTGCCTGGAGTAGGGGACTAGCGGGGGGGCTTGGCACAGATACGCAGTATTTT | CAWSRGLAGGLGTDTQYF
NA | TRBJ1-4 | TRBV4-2 | NA | TGTGCCAGCAGCCAAGATCTCTCAGGGGCTGATGAAAAACTGTTTTTT | CASSQDLSGADEKLFF
NA | TRBJ2-1 | TRBV6-5 | TRBD2 | TGTGCCAGCAGCCGGACTAGCGGGACATACAATGAGCAGTTCTTC | CASSRTSGTYNEQFF
NA | TRBJ1-5 | TRBV10-1 | NA | TGCGAATTAAAACTCACGTGTCAGCCCCAGCATTTT | CELKLTCQPQHF
NA | TRBJ1-4 | TRBV19 | NA | TGTGCCAGTAGGGTGCAGGGCGCTGCAACTAATGAAAAACTGTTTTTT | CASRVQGAATNEKLFF
NA | TRBJ2-7 | TRBV7-8 | TRBD2 | TGTGCCAGCACAGGCGGGGGCTACGAGCAGTACTTC | CASTGGGYEQYF
few | TRBJ1-5 | TRBV5-1 | NA | TGCGCCAGCAGCAAGGACAGAGATCAGCCCCAGCATTTT | CASSKDRDQPQHF
NA | TRBJ2-5 | TRBV18 | NA | TGTGCCAGCTCACCACGCGTTAGCGCTACGGAGACCCAGTACTTC | CASSPRVSATETQYF
NA | TRBJ2-1 | TRBV28 | NA | TGTGCCAGCAGTTTAAATCCAGCGTTGGGCTACAATGAGCAGTTCTTC | CASSLNPALGYNEQFF
once | TRBJ1-5 | TRBV28 | TRBD1 | TGTGCCAGCAGTCCGCGGACAGGGGCGCCCAATCAGCCCCAGCATTTT | CASSPRTGAPNQPQHF
NA | TRBJ1-2 | TRBV19 | TRBD1 | TGTGCCAGTAGTAGGGGACAGATCTATGGCTACACCTTC | CASSRGQIYGYTF
NA | TRBJ2-1 | TRBV9 | NA | TGTGCCAGCAGCTCCCAACAGGAGACCCAATACAATGAGCAGTTCTTC | CASSSQQETQYNEQFF
NA | TRBJ2-3 | TRBV6-4 | TRBD2 | TGTGCCAGCAGTCTGACTAGCGGGGGGGTGGATACGCAGTATTTT | CASSLTSGGVDTQYF